This paragraph reports one T cell receptor (beta chain). This record belongs to a study of control samples from healthy donors and cancer patients. CDR1 and CDR2 (germline): SGHTS, YDEGEE. The trim removed 0 bases at V and 4 bases at J, leaving 6 bases unmatched. The CDR3 contains 15 residues. The method was immunoSEQ multiplex PCR; TCRdb's version includes in-frame clones alone and lacks a portion of them. The sample shows 130,000 or so clones, nearly 90% of them seen only once. Source material: PBMCs. This clonotype was obtained from a man aged 45 to 65 with head and neck cancer. The rearrangement joins TRBV5-8 to TRBJ2-5; TRBD2 matches at 7 bases. As DNA, the CDR3 is TGTGCCAGCAGCTTGGGGGGGGGAGCTGCAGAGACCCAGTACTTC. It codes for CASSLGGGAAETQYF.